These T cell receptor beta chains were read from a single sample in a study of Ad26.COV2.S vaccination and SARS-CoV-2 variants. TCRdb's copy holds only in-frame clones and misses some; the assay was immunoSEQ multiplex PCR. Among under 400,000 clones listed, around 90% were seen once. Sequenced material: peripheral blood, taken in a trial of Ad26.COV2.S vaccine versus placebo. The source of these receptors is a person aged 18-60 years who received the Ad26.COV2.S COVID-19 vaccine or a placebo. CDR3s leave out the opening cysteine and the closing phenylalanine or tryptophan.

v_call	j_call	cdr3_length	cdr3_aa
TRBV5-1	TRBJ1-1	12	ASTRQGMNTEAF
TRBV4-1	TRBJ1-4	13	ASSPGGSTLGKLF
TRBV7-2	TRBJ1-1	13	ASSPRGLMNTEAF
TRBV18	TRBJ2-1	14	ASSPRTSGGAGEQF
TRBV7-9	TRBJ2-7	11	ASSEQVVPEQY
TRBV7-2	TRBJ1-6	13	ASSSLGGANSPLH
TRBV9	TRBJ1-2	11	ASSGTDRLSHT
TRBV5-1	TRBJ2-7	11	ASSFGVSYEQY
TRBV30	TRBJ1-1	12	AWSSPGRGTEAF
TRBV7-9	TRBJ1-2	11	ATPRQNNYGYT